Here is one T cell receptor beta chain with its context. This sample stems from a study of blood T cell repertoires in COVID-19. Overall study context: Researchers got acute and convalescent COVID-19 samples from the United States, Italy and Spain. Sample material is recorded as cDNA or gDNA derived from T cells, B-cell-depleted T cells, or PBMCs.

The germline gives CDR1 LGHDT, CDR2 YNNKEL (reference sequence). CDR3 size: 14 residues. V was clipped by 6 bases and J by 8 bases, with 19 bases between them. Authors' data handling: The assay estimated nucleated cells by amplifying reference gene primers. TCRdb keeps only in-frame clones here, not all; method: immunoSEQ multiplex PCR. The DNA was the basis for D and trimming; V, J and clone size are from that table. Among some 30,000 clones listed, around 86% were seen once. The specimen was peripheral blood. The chain joins TRBV3-1 (or the pseudogene TRBV3-2) to TRBJ1-2, with D possibly TRBD1 on 5 matching bases. This clonotype was sampled from a woman aged 60 to 75 with active COVID-19. CDR3 protein: CASRGGTFQRGYTF. CDR3 coding DNA: TGTGCCAGCAGGGGGGGGACGTTTCAGCGGGGCTACACCTTC.